Listed here are 9 T cell receptor beta chains from one sample, sequenced in a study of vaccination and CD4 T cells after COVID-19. Stated treatment: roughly 10-day PBMC culture with coronavirus spike peptide pools or control peptides (ViraFEST assay). The Oncomine TCR Beta short-read assay sequenced DNA from cultured CD4+ T cells. TCRdb fed the PCR reads into MiXCR, producing one record per CDR3 protein. The sample records about 5,500 distinct CDR3 sequences, 71% being singletons. No antigen has been identified for these receptors. The specimen sequenced was CD4+ T cells from blood, cultured in vitro. Receptors originate from a human donor who had recovered from COVID-19.

This clonotype was counted a single time. The chain recombines TRBV6-1 with TRBJ1-5; tentatively, D is TRBD1 (5 bases). The V end lost 5 bases, the J end lost 2 bases, and 16 bases lay between the germline ends. The CDR3 runs 16 residues. Germline V gene sequence: CDR1 MNHNS, CDR2 SASEGT. This CDR3 reads CASSRGTGFGNQPQHF. In DNA, the CDR3 is TGTGCCAGCAGTCGTGGGACGGGGTTTGGCAATCAGCCCCAGCATTTT.

The gene calls are TRBV7-9 and TRBJ2-1; D not certain. Germline CDR1 and CDR2: SEHNR and FQNEAQ (reference sequence). Trimming removed 5 bases from V and 7 bases from J, with 12 bases in between. CDR3 length: 13 amino acids. CDR3 sequence (DNA): TGTGCCAGCAGCCCGGACCGAAGGAATGAGCAGTTCTTC. This sequence encodes CASSPDRRNEQFF.

The J gene is TRBJ1-1, the V gene TRBV10-3; D might be TRBD1 (6 bases). V was shortened by 6 bases and J by 4 bases, with 21 bases between the two germline ends. This CDR3 has 16 amino acids. Germline CDR1 ENHRY, CDR2 SYGVKD. CDR3 sequence: CAISLQGPRGTTEAFF. DNA for the CDR3: TGTGCCATCAGCCTACAGGGCCCAAGGGGGACCACTGAAGCTTTCTTT.

This clonotype appeared a single time. The chain uses TRBV27 and TRBJ2-2; the match to TRBD1 covers 10 bases. V was pared by 7 bases and J by 4 bases, with 3 bases of the junction left unmatched. The V gene's germline CDR1 is MNHEY and CDR2 SMNVEV (reference sequence). The CDR3 is made up of 14 amino acids. CDR3 DNA sequence: TGTGCCAGCATGACAGGGGGCGGCACCGGGGAGCTGTTTTTT. Encoded protein: CASMTGGGTGELFF.

The chain has TRBV19 and TRBJ1-2; TRBD1 is a possible D gene (5 bases). Trimming cost V 3 bases and J 6 bases, with 11 bases left between them. The germline V gene has CDR1 LNHDA and CDR2 SQIVND (reference sequence). The CDR3 is 13 residues long. CDR3 sequence (DNA): TGTGCCAGTAGTATCTTCGCGGGGGATGGCTACACCTTC. This encodes CASSIFAGDGYTF.

V is TRBV6-1 and J is TRBJ2-7, with D possibly TRBD2 on 6 matching bases. There are 14 residues in the CDR3. The germline V and J ends were trimmed by 7 bases and 4 bases, with 17 bases remaining between them. The germline CDR1 and CDR2 sequences are MNHNS and SASEGT. CDR3 region: CASTQWGELYEQYF. In nucleotides, the CDR3 is TGTGCCAGCACCCAGTGGGGGGAGCTGTACGAGCAGTACTTC.

Within the sample, this clonotype is medium-sized. The genes are TRBV27 and TRBJ1-5; 7 bases agree with TRBD1. CDR3 length: 13 amino acids. The germline CDR1 and CDR2 sequences are MNHEY and SMNVEV (reference sequence). J gave up 4 bases and V 6 bases, and 3 bases lay outside the gene matches. The CDR3 DNA follows: TGTGCCAGCAGGGGACAGCTAAATCAGCCCCAGCATTTT. Residues: CASRGQLNQPQHF.

The J gene is TRBJ1-1, the V gene TRBV12-3 or TRBV12-4, with D tentatively TRBD1 (6 bases). The CDR3 covers 15 residues. V lost 5 bases, J lost 2 bases, and 15 bases lay in between. CDR3 in amino acids: CASSPVGQRNTEAFF. The CDR3 DNA is TGTGCCAGCAGTCCCGTAGGACAGAGAAACACTGAAGCTTTCTTT.

The J gene is TRBJ1-5, the V gene TRBV20-1; 8 positions match TRBD1. Trimming took 3 bases from V and 6 from J; bases not matched to a gene: 10. This CDR3 contains 15 residues. CDR1 DFQATT and CDR2 SNEGSKA come from the germline V gene (reference sequence). CDR3 DNA: TGCAGTGCTAGCCTCCCCGGGACAGGTATTCAGCCCCAGCATTTT. The encoded protein is CSASLPGTGIQPQHF.